This T cell receptor beta chain was recorded in a study of long-term antiretroviral therapy in people with HIV. Turning to the study itself: The earliest specimens came about a decade ahead of the 2015 immediate-ART recommendation. Study-wide results and limits: The study collected no data on ART adherence, viral resistance or therapy changes. Clones with expansion before ART led the repertoire at all time points.

Sequencing relied on immunoSEQ assay v3.0, run at survey level. Using immunoSEQ multiplex PCR, the repertoire was profiled, and TCRdb retains in-frame clones only, with some absent. The sample includes about 39,000 clones, roughly 90% seen only once; the top ten take about 4%. Each donor provided at least one pre-ART PBMC sample and at least two post-ART PBMC samples. Remarks on this clone: What it binds is unknown.

Looked up from germline, CDR1 is SEHNR and CDR2 is FQNEAQ (reference sequence). With 5 bases clipped from V and 8 bases from J, the junction kept 13 bases outside the gene matches. The CDR3 is 15 residues long. Sequenced here: unsorted PBMCs, sampled 1.2 years after starting antiretroviral therapy. This clonotype was obtained from a woman aged 45-59 years with HIV. This chain uses TRBV7-9 with TRBJ1-2, with 8 bases fitting TRBD1. The DNA for the CDR3 is TGTGCCAGCAGCATCTCAGGACAGGGCGTAAAAGGCTACACCTTC. This gives the protein CASSISGQGVKGYTF.